This T cell receptor beta chain was retrieved from a study of blood T cell repertoires in COVID-19. Assay used: immunoSEQ multiplex PCR; TCRdb lists only in-frame clones, some missing. The data contain some 70,000 clones, over 60% of them seen just once; the ten biggest clones take up 15%. Enrolment of Seattle patients took place during active infection, and they were followed longitudinally. Sequenced input: peripheral blood. The source of this sequence is a man aged 55 to 70 with COVID-19, enrolled during active disease.

The CDR3 DNA reads as TGTGCCAGCGGATACAGGGGGAGTTCGAAAGAGCAGTACTTC. This codes for CASGYRGSSKEQYF. This chain joins TRBV6-5 and TRBJ2-7; 8 bases fit TRBD1. The CDR3 extends over 14 amino acids. V gave up 8 bases and J gave up 7 bases; unmatched junction bases: 13. CDR1 is MNHEY and CDR2 is SVGAGI in the germline V gene.